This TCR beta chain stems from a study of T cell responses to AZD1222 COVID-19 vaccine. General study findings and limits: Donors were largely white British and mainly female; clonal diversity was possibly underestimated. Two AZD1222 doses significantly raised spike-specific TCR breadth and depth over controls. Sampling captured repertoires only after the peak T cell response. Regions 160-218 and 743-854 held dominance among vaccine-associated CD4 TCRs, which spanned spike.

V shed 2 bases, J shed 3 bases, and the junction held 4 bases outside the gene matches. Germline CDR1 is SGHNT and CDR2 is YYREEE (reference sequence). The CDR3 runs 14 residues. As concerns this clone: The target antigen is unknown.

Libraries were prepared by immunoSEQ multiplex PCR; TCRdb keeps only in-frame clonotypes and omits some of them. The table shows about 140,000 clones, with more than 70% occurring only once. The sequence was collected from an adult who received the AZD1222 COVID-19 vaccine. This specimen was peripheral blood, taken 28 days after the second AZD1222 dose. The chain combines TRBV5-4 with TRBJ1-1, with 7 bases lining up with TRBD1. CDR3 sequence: CASSFPTGDTEAFF. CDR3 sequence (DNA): TGTGCCAGCAGCTTCCCTACAGGGGACACTGAAGCTTTCTTT.